The clone carrying this T cell receptor (beta chain) was picked up many times. This specimen belongs to a study of CD8 T cells in ankylosing spondylitis. TCRdb processed the 5' RACE reads anew with MiXCR; each CDR3 protein has one entry. The table lists about 300,000 distinct CDR3 sequences, under 14% of them singletons. Specimen: blood, either unsorted or a sorted T cell fraction (not recorded which). This sequence originates from a female donor with ankylosing spondylitis or in good health (not recorded which).

CDR3 protein: CASSLGQDLSGANVLTF. The CDR3 DNA sequence: TGTGCCAGCAGCTTAGGACAGGACCTATCTGGGGCCAACGTCCTGACTTTC. V and J are TRBV5-8 and TRBJ2-6; 7 bases agree with TRBD1. The CDR3 is 17 amino acids. The J segment lost 1 base and the V segment lost 2 bases, leaving 6 bases of the junction unmatched. Germline V gene lookup returns CDR1 SGHTS and CDR2 YDEGEE.